This TCR beta chain was sequenced for a study of blood T cell repertoires in COVID-19. The CDR3 covers 15 residues. CDR1 WNHNN and CDR2 SYGVQD come from the germline V gene (reference sequence). V lost 3 bases to trimming and J lost 2 bases, with 14 bases between them. The repertoire was sequenced with immunoSEQ multiplex PCR; TCRdb's copy has only in-frame clones and lacks some. The sample yields roughly 93,000 clones, 85% to 90% seen once. The specimen sequenced was peripheral blood. This sequence joins TRBV10-1 and TRBJ2-7; D uncertain. The source is a human donor in a cohort sampled during active COVID-19. The CDR3 sequence: CASSEYLEQPYEQYF. DNA for the CDR3: TGCGCCAGCAGTGAATATTTAGAACAGCCCTACGAGCAGTACTTC.